These 10 T cell receptor beta chains were all obtained from the same sample, sequenced in a study of cytomegalovirus exposure and HLA in healthy donors. Primers included in the PCR were 60 Vbeta and 13 Jbeta primers. Using immunoSEQ multiplex PCR, the repertoire was profiled, and TCRdb retains in-frame clones only, with some absent. The data show more than 140,000 clones, around four fifths seen once. Sequencing was done on a sample of PBMCs. Every receptor here comes from a woman aged 40-49 years in good health and CMV-seronegative.

The rearrangement uses TRBV2 and TRBJ2-1, with 9 bases fitting TRBD1. The CDR3 consists of 15 residues. V lost 4 bases to trimming and J lost 4 bases; unmatched junction nucleotides: 5. The germline CDR1 and CDR2 sequences are SNHLY and FYNNEI. CDR3 sequence reads: CASSVMGQGYNEQFF. In nucleotides, the CDR3 is TGTGCCAGCAGTGTAATGGGACAGGGATACAATGAGCAGTTCTTC. Full variable domain (missing parts from reference TRBV2 and TRBJ2-1): EPEVTQTPSHQVTQMGQEVILRCVPISNHLYFYWYRQILGQKVEFLVSFYNNEISEKSEIFDDQFSVERPDGSNFTLKIRSTKLEDSAMYFCASSVMGQGYNEQFFGPGTRLTVL.

The rearrangement joins TRBV5-1 to TRBJ2-1, with D tentatively TRBD2 (6 bases). V gave up 5 bases and J gave up 2 bases, with 11 bases separating them. This CDR3 is 14 amino acids long. From germline, CDR1 is SGHRS and CDR2 YFSETQ. CDR3 coding DNA: TGCGCCAGCAGTCCGGGGGACCCCTACAATGAGCAGTTCTTC. Translated, it gives CASSPGDPYNEQFF.

This sequence joins TRBV29-1 and TRBJ1-1; D unresolved. CDR3 length: 12 residues. The V end lost 7 bases, the J end lost 0 bases, and 9 bases lay between the germline ends. Germline CDR1 is SQVTM and CDR2 is ANQGSEA. The CDR3 nucleotides read TGCAGCGGTAAGGGAGTGAACACTGAAGCTTTCTTT. Translating gives CSGKGVNTEAFF.

The chain joins TRBV7-2 to TRBJ1-1; a possible D gene is TRBD1 (5 bases). CDR1 is SGHTA, CDR2 FQGNSA, per germline. The CDR3 runs to 13 residues. Trimming removed 7 bases at V and 9 bases at J, with 18 bases between. The CDR3: CASTSIMGRKAFF. For the CDR3, the DNA is TGTGCCAGCACGTCGATCATGGGGCGTAAAGCTTTCTTT.

Only one count was recorded for this clone. The junction shows a germline mismatch at one end, possibly a read error. This chain uses TRBV7-9 with TRBJ1-2; the D is unclear. This CDR3 spans 17 amino acids. In germline, CDR1 is SEHNR, CDR2 FQNEAQ (reference sequence). The CDR3 protein is CSSSSPLPAREKQGYTF. CDR3 in DNA: TGTTCCAGCAGCTCCCCCTTACCTGCACGGGAAAAACAGGGCTACACCTTC.

This chain connects TRBV4-1 to TRBJ1-5; 10 bases map to TRBD1. V lost 3 bases and J lost 0; bases outside the gene matches: 2. Looked up from germline, CDR1 is MGHRA and CDR2 is YSYEKL. The CDR3 contains 16 residues. CDR3: CASSHRQGASNQPQHF. Here the CDR3 DNA reads TGCGCCAGCAGCCACCGACAGGGGGCTAGCAATCAGCCCCAGCATTTT.

The rearrangement uses TRBV14 and TRBJ2-1, with 9 bases lining up with TRBD2. Per germline, CDR1 SGHDN and CDR2 FVKESK. The CDR3 contains 17 residues. The V gene end was trimmed by 0 bases and the J gene end by 6 bases; junction bases not matched to a gene: 9. The CDR3 here is CASSQDLAGKLVNEQFF. For the CDR3, the DNA is TGTGCCAGCAGCCAAGATCTAGCGGGAAAACTCGTCAATGAGCAGTTCTTC.

This chain uses TRBV28 with TRBJ1-2; D is unresolved. The V gene's germline CDR1 is MDHEN and CDR2 SYDVKM. Trimming shortened V by 6 bases and J by 6 bases, and 14 bases separated the two germline ends. This CDR3 is 13 amino acids long. The CDR3 sequence is CASRTYKKNGYTF. The CDR3 nucleotides read TGTGCCAGCAGAACGTACAAGAAAAATGGCTACACCTTC.

The chain links TRBV10-3 to TRBJ2-1; possible D gene TRBD1, 5 bases. The CDR3 is 12 residues long. Germline CDR1 reads ENHRY; CDR2 reads SYGVKD. V shed 8 bases and J shed 8 bases, with 13 bases lying between them. The CDR3 is CAIQGRSDEQFF. CDR3 nucleotide sequence: TGTGCCATCCAGGGCAGGTCGGATGAGCAGTTCTTC.

This clone was observed a few times. J is TRBJ2-3 and V is TRBV9; 7 bases match TRBD2. CDR3 length: 16 residues. J lost 2 bases, V lost 0 bases, and 6 bases had no gene match. CDR1 SGDLS and CDR2 YYNGEE come from the germline V gene. CDR3 region: CASSVGIAGYTDTQYF. The CDR3 coding sequence is TGTGCCAGCAGCGTAGGGATAGCGGGCTACACAGATACGCAGTATTTT.